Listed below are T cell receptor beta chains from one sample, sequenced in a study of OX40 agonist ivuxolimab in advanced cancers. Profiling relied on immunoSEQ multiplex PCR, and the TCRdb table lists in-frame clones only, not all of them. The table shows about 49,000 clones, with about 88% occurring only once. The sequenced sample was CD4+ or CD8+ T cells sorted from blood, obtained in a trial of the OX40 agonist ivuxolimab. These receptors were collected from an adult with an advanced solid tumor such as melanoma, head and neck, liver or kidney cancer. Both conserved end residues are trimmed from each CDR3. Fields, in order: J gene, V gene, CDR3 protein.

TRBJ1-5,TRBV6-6,ASSQQGGQPQH
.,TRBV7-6,ASSYDTGQGVYEQY
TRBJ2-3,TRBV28,ASSLYPGLAGGPDGSDTQY
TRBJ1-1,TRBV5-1,ASSLRADGSNTEAF
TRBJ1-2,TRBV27,ASSLSGRKLYGYT
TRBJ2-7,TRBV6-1,ASKPSLREGLEQY
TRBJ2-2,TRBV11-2,ASSFVAGGPNTGELF
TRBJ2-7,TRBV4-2,ASSPGGGSYEQY
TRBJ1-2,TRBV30,AWSVLAGGGGYT
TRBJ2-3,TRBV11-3,ASSSGISSPTDTQY
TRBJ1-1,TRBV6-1,ASSVGGPPTEAF
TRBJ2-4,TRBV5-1,ASSPTGTQARNIQY
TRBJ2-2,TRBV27,ASSLAGLSGELF
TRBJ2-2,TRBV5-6,ASSRSTGELF
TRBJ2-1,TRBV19,ASTISGSPFLF
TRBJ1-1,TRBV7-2,ASSLGAGRRNTEAF
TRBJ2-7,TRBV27,AKHGSDTYEQY
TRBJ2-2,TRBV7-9,ASSSDRGNTGELF
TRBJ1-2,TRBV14,ASSRQRANYGYT
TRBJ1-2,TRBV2,ASSGPGYT
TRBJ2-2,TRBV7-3,ASSLGPGTSGSGTGELF
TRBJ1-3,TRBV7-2,ASSPSGRGSGNTIY
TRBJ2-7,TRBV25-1,ASTFSGTTGEQY
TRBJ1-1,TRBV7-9,ASSYREGTEAF
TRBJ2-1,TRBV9,ASSPGAGGFSYNEQF
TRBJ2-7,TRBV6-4,ASSGLLPGTSGRARAEQY
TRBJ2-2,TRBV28,ASSPSRNTGELF
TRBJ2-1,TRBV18,ASSPPSGLAVYNEQF